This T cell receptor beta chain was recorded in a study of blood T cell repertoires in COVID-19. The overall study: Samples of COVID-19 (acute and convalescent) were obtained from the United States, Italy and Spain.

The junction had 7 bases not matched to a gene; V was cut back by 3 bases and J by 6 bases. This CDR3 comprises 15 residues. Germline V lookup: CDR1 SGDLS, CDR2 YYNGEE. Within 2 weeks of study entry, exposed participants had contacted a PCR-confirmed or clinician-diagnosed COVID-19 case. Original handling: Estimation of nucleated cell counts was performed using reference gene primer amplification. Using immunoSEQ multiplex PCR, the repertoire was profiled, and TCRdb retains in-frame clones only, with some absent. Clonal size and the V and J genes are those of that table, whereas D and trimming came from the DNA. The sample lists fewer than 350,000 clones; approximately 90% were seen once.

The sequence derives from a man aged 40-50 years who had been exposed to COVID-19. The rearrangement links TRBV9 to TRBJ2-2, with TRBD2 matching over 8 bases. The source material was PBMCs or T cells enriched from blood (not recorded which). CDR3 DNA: TGTGCCAGCAGCGCCTCAGGACTAGCTGCCGGGGAGCTGTTTTTT. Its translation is CASSASGLAAGELFF.